A single sample is the source of the 20 T cell receptor beta chains below, sequenced in a study of Tregs in tolerant kidney transplant recipients. Profiled with immunoSEQ multiplex PCR; TCRdb holds only in-frame clones, not every one. The sample gives over 60,000 clones, less than 90% of which show up once; approximately 4.8% is in the top ten. Material: CD4+ T cells from blood. The receptor source for this set is a human donor in good health.

CDR3 DNA: TGCAGTTGTCCTCTTACAGATACGCAGTATTTT. Translation gives CSCPLTDTQYF. This chain links TRBV20-1 with TRBJ2-3, with unresolved D. V shed 8 bases and J shed 3 bases, with 9 bases lying between them. Germline V gene data show CDR1 as DFQATT and CDR2 as SNEGSKA (reference sequence). This CDR3 has 11 residues.

The rearrangement joins TRBV30 to TRBJ1-2, with D perhaps TRBD1 (5 bases). The V end lost 0 bases, the J end lost 7 bases, and 27 bases lay between the germline ends. The CDR3 is 18 residues long. The V gene's germline CDR1 is GTSNPN and CDR2 SVGIG (reference sequence). CDR3: CAWSVVRRRRGTRVGYTF. In DNA, the CDR3 is TGTGCCTGGAGTGTTGTTCGGCGCCGGCGGGGGACGAGGGTTGGCTACACCTTC. Complete variable domain (other parts from reference TRBV30 and TRBJ1-2): SQTIHQWPATLVQPVGSPLSLECTVEGTSNPNLYWYRQAAGRGLQLLFYSVGIGQISSEVPQNLSASRPQDRQFILSSKKLLLSDSGFYLCAWSVVRRRRGTRVGYTFGSGTRLTVV.

The chain carries TRBV11-2 and TRBJ2-7; D remains unclear. Trimming took 1 base from V and 2 from J, leaving 9 bases between them. Germline lookup yields CDR1 SGHAT and CDR2 FQNNGV. The CDR3 has 14 amino acids. The CDR3 DNA sequence: TGTGCCAGCAGCTTAGTAGGTAGGGCCTACGAGCAGTACTTC. Amino acid sequence: CASSLVGRAYEQYF.

V and J are TRBV7-9 and TRBJ1-1; 8 bases map to TRBD1. Losses at the gene ends were 7 bases for V and 4 bases for J; bases not matched to a gene: 2. Per germline, CDR1 SEHNR and CDR2 FQNEAQ (reference sequence). This CDR3 contains 12 residues. CDR3 bases: TGTGCCAGCACCGACAGGGGCACTGAAGCTTTCTTT. It encodes CASTDRGTEAFF. Complete variable domain (other parts from reference TRBV7-9 and TRBJ1-1): DTGVSQNPRHKITKRGQNVTFRCDPISEHNRLYWYRQTLGQGPEFLTYFQNEAQLEKSRLLSDRFSAERPKGSFSTLEIQRTEQGDSAMYLCASTDRGTEAFFGQGTRLTVV.

This sequence joins TRBV19 and TRBJ2-2; D is ambiguous. Germline V gene lookup returns CDR1 LNHDA and CDR2 SQIVND (reference sequence). The CDR3 loop spans 14 amino acids. Trimming took off 10 bases at V and 0 bases at J, with 12 bases between the two ends. The CDR3 sequence: CAIGITANTGELFF. The CDR3 DNA reads as TGTGCCATCGGAATCACGGCGAACACCGGGGAGCTGTTTTTT. The whole variable domain, filled in from reference TRBV19 and TRBJ2-2, reads DGGITQSPKYLFRKEGQNVTLSCEQNLNHDAMYWYRQDPGQGLRLIYYSQIVNDFQKGDIAEGYSVSREKKESFPLTVTSAQKNPTAFYLCAIGITANTGELFFGEGSRLTVL.

This clone appeared once. The rearrangement joins TRBV2 to TRBJ1-1; no definite D call. From germline, CDR1 is SNHLY and CDR2 FYNNEI. The CDR3 spans 14 residues. Trimming left V 2 bases short and J 8 bases short, with 15 bases between. CDR3 bases: TGTGCCAGCAGTGAAATGCCCTCAAGCCCCGAAGCTTTCTTT. Translating gives CASSEMPSSPEAFF.

The chain joins TRBV16 to TRBJ2-5; D perhaps matches TRBD1 (6 bases). The CDR3 totals 15 residues. Germline V gene sequence: CDR1 KGHSY, CDR2 FQNENV. The V end lost 0 bases, the J end lost 3 bases, and 11 bases lay between the germline ends. Written as DNA, the CDR3 is TGTGCCAGCAGCCAATCAGGGGGACGAAAAGAGACCCAGTACTTC. The encoded protein is CASSQSGGRKETQYF.

This chain joins TRBV5-1 and TRBJ1-4; no clear D gene. There are 15 residues in the CDR3. Germline loops: CDR1 SGHRS, CDR2 YFSETQ. Trimming left V 3 bases short and J 0 bases short, with 9 bases between. CDR3 amino acids: CASSSGFSTNEKLFF. The CDR3 coding sequence is TGCGCCAGCAGCTCCGGCTTTTCAACTAATGAAAAACTGTTTTTT.

The genes are TRBV9 and TRBJ1-3; D unresolved. The CDR3 totals 15 residues. Germline CDR1 SGDLS, CDR2 YYNGEE. Trimming took off 0 bases at V and 0 bases at J, with 7 bases between the two ends. CDR3 in amino acids: CASSVDQVSGNTIYF. In DNA, the CDR3 is TGTGCCAGCAGCGTAGACCAGGTCTCTGGAAACACCATATATTTT.

The chain employs TRBV7-6 and TRBJ1-5; TRBD1 aligns across 7 bases. This CDR3 has 17 amino acids. V dropped 1 base and J dropped 5; count of bases not matched to a gene: 11. Germline-derived CDR1 and CDR2 are SGHVS and FNYEAQ. CDR3 protein: CASSLGLPGDRHQPQHF. Here the CDR3 DNA reads TGTGCCAGCAGCTTAGGGTTACCCGGGGACAGACATCAGCCCCAGCATTTT.

CDR3 DNA sequence: TGTGCCAGCAGCCTTTGGGACAGCCCCTTCTCTAACTATGGCTACACCTTC. Protein sequence: CASSLWDSPFSNYGYTF. The rearrangement links TRBV7-2 to TRBJ1-2, with TRBD1 matching over 7 bases. V was clipped by 5 bases and J by 0 bases; unmatched bases: 12. This CDR3 is built from 17 residues. The germline gives CDR1 SGHTA, CDR2 FQGNSA.

The V call is TRBV11-1, the J call TRBJ2-3; the match to TRBD2 covers 10 bases. Germline V gene sequence: CDR1 SGHAT, CDR2 FQDESV (reference sequence). The CDR3 covers 15 residues. J gave up 2 bases and V 5 bases, and 4 bases lay outside the gene matches. The CDR3 sequence is CASSRTSGLTDTQYF. Written as DNA, the CDR3 is TGTGCCAGCAGCCGGACTAGCGGTCTCACAGATACGCAGTATTTT.

This rearrangement joins TRBV29-1 to TRBJ2-7, with 10 bases fitting TRBD2. The CDR3 spans 14 residues. With 7 bases clipped from V and 5 bases from J, the junction kept 11 bases outside the gene matches. Germline CDR1 and CDR2: SQVTM and ANQGSEA. CDR3: CSAIGLAGAHEQYF. The CDR3 DNA reads as TGCAGCGCTATCGGGCTAGCGGGAGCCCACGAGCAGTACTTC.

The rearrangement joins TRBV7-2 to TRBJ1-5; no clear D. V lost 7 bases and J lost 4, with 17 bases in between. The CDR3 totals 15 residues. Germline CDR1 is SGHTA and CDR2 is FQGNSA. The DNA of the CDR3 is TGTGCCAGCAAGCTTAAGACGGGAAGTAATCAGCCCCAGCATTTT. It translates to CASKLKTGSNQPQHF.

The chain recombines TRBV29-1 with TRBJ1-5, with a tentative D call TRBD1 (6 bases). Germline CDR1 SQVTM, CDR2 ANQGSEA. CDR3 length equals 13 residues. Trimming took 6 bases from V and 4 from J, leaving 13 bases between them. Here the CDR3 reads CSVSQGPNQPQHF. In DNA form, the CDR3 reads TGCAGCGTGTCACAGGGTCCTAATCAGCCCCAGCATTTT.

The chain recombines TRBV19 with TRBJ2-3; no reliable D call. Trimming left V 6 bases short and J 6 bases short, with 7 bases between. CDR3 length: 11 amino acids. Germline V lookup: CDR1 LNHDA, CDR2 SQIVND (reference sequence). CDR3 residues: CASSLGDTQYF. The CDR3 DNA follows: TGTGCCAGTAGCCTAGGGGATACGCAGTATTTT.

This rearrangement joins TRBV5-4 to TRBJ1-3; 8 nucleotides match TRBD1. In germline, CDR1 is SGHNT, CDR2 YYREEE (reference sequence). The junction had 11 bases not matched to a gene; V was cut back by 2 bases and J by 1 base. The CDR3 totals 18 residues. CDR3: CASSFRLGRGRSGNTIYF. CDR3 nucleotide sequence: TGTGCCAGCAGCTTCCGTCTGGGCAGGGGGCGGTCTGGAAACACCATATATTTT.

The rearrangement uses TRBV7-2 and TRBJ1-5; TRBD1 is a possible D gene (5 bases). The CDR3 spans 16 residues. Germline V lookup: CDR1 SGHTA, CDR2 FQGNSA. Trimming stripped 1 base from V and 0 bases from J, with 10 bases between. Written as DNA, the CDR3 is TGTGCCAGCAGCTTAGAGCGGGACGGTAGCAATCAGCCCCAGCATTTT. This sequence encodes CASSLERDGSNQPQHF.

This rearrangement joins TRBV4-3 to TRBJ1-3, with unresolved D. CDR1 is LGHNA, CDR2 YSLEER, per germline. This CDR3 has 15 residues. Trimming shortened V by 1 base and J by 0 bases, and 7 bases separated the two germline ends. CDR3 in amino acids: CASSQGPNSGNTIYF. The CDR3 bases are TGCGCCAGCAGCCAAGGCCCGAACTCTGGAAACACCATATATTTT.

This clone was detected a few times. V is TRBV7-5 and J is TRBJ1-1. TRBV7-5 is a pseudogene segment. The CDR3 consists of 17 residues. The CDR3 nucleotides read TGTGCCAGAAGCCGGCCGGAGGTACAGGTTAGCAACACTGAAGCTTTCTTT. This encodes CARSRPEVQVSNTEAFF.